Listed here are 15 T cell receptor beta chains from one sample, sequenced in a study of T-cell memory formation after mild COVID-19. TCRdb reprocessed the 5' RACE reads via MiXCR and lists one record per CDR3 protein. This sample carries about 350,000 distinct CDR3 sequences, approximately 15% of them seen once, and the ten largest clones take around 21%. Sequencing was performed on PBMCs or a T cell subset sorted from them (not recorded which). Receptors originate from a man younger than 30 who had mild COVID-19 (a few samples of this study predate the infection). Cell type and time point are not known.

At least ten counts were recorded for this clonotype. This chain uses TRBV4-1 with TRBJ2-3; 12 nucleotides align to TRBD2. Germline V gene data show CDR1 as MGHRA and CDR2 as YSYEKL. Unmatched junction bases numbered 4, after V lost 0 bases and J lost 3 bases. The CDR3 length is 17 residues. CDR3 region: CASSQDYTSGGTDTQYF. The CDR3 DNA reads as TGCGCCAGCAGCCAAGATTATACTAGCGGGGGGACAGATACGCAGTATTTT.

The rearrangement links TRBV6-5 to TRBJ1-4, with 10 positions matching TRBD1. Germline V lookup: CDR1 MNHEY, CDR2 SVGAGI. V lost 6 bases, J lost 10 bases, and 2 bases stayed unmatched. The CDR3 is 12 residues long. The CDR3 loop reads CASRRQGAKLFF. The CDR3 nucleotides are TGTGCCAGCAGACGACAGGGGGCAAAACTGTTTTTT.

The chain couples TRBV7-2 to TRBJ2-1; a possible D gene is TRBD2 (6 bases). V lost 6 bases and J 9 bases, leaving 15 bases between the germline ends. The CDR3 consists of 13 residues. Germline CDR1 SGHTA, CDR2 FQGNSA. DNA for the CDR3: TGTGCCAGCAGGCCGGACTATTTCGGTGAGCAGTTCTTC. It encodes CASRPDYFGEQFF. Supplemented by reference TRBV7-2 and TRBJ2-1, the full variable domain reads GAGVSQSPSNKVTEKGKDVELRCDPISGHTALYWYRQSLGQGLEFLIYFQGNSAPDKSGLPSDRFSAERTGGSVSTLTIQRTQQEDSAVYLCASRPDYFGEQFFGPGTRLTVL.

This sequence joins TRBV12-3 or TRBV12-4 and TRBJ1-4; 10 bases map to TRBD1. Losses at the gene ends were 6 bases for V and 6 bases for J; bases not matched to a gene: 10. The CDR3 contains 16 residues. The CDR3 DNA reads TGTGCCAGCAGCGCAACGCCCGGGACAGGGGATGAAAAACTGTTTTTT. Encoded protein: CASSATPGTGDEKLFF.

The chain combines TRBV5-1 with TRBJ2-3, with TRBD2 matching over 8 bases. Germline lookup yields CDR1 SGHRS and CDR2 YFSETQ. V gave up 4 bases and J gave up 9 bases; unmatched junction bases: 13. The CDR3 is made up of 15 amino acids. The CDR3 region has the DNA TGCGCCAGCAGCCTGGTGTTCGGGGGGGCACAAACGCAGTATTTT. This translates into CASSLVFGGAQTQYF.

This sequence joins TRBV13 and TRBJ2-5, with D unclear. The V end lost 2 bases, the J end lost 3 bases, and 10 bases lay between the germline ends. Germline V lookup: CDR1 PRHDT, CDR2 FYEKMQ (reference sequence). CDR3 length: 14 residues. The CDR3 protein is CASSLLTEEETQYF. CDR3 nucleotide sequence: TGTGCCAGCAGCTTATTGACCGAAGAAGAGACCCAGTACTTC.

This clonotype has a handful of counts. J is TRBJ2-2 and V is TRBV6-2 or TRBV6-3; 13 bases are a match to TRBD2. The junction had 7 bases not matched to a gene; V was cut back by 6 bases and J by 3 bases. CDR1 is MNHEY, CDR2 SVGEGT, per germline. The CDR3 consists of 17 residues. The CDR3 sequence is CASSPLAGGLHTGELFF. The DNA of the CDR3 is TGTGCCAGCAGCCCACTAGCGGGGGGGCTCCACACCGGGGAGCTGTTTTTT.

V gene TRBV5-1 combines with J gene TRBJ1-1; 7 nucleotides agree with TRBD1. The CDR3 covers 14 residues. CDR1 and CDR2 from the germline V gene are SGHRS and YFSETQ. V trimming: 3 bases; J trimming: 5 bases; junction bases outside the gene matches: 7. DNA of the CDR3: TGCGCCAGCAGCTCTACACAGGGGAGGACTGAAGCTTTCTTT. It codes for CASSSTQGRTEAFF.

This clonotype occurred a few times. This chain joins TRBV7-3 and TRBJ2-3; tentatively, D is TRBD2 (7 bases). The V end lost 5 bases, the J end lost 1 base, and 19 bases lay between the germline ends. Germline CDR1 reads SGHTA; CDR2 reads FQGTGA. This CDR3 has 17 amino acids. CDR3 bases: TGTGCCAGCAGCCCCGGGGGGCCCATGGGTCGCACAGATACGCAGTATTTT. This codes for CASSPGGPMGRTDTQYF.

V gene TRBV5-1 combines with J gene TRBJ2-3; D perhaps matches TRBD2 (5 bases). This CDR3 is built from 14 residues. Trimming pared 1 base from V and 2 bases from J, leaving 8 bases between. CDR1 and CDR2 (germline): SGHRS, YFSETQ. CDR3 residues: CASSLSDYTDTQYF. CDR3 sequence (DNA): TGCGCCAGCAGCTTGTCTGACTACACAGATACGCAGTATTTT.

This clonotype was seen a few times. The chain combines TRBV7-9 with TRBJ1-6; 10 nucleotides match TRBD1. Germline assignment: CDR1 SEHNR and CDR2 FQNEAQ (reference sequence). V lost 4 bases, J lost 8 bases, and 5 bases stayed unmatched. The CDR3 is made up of 15 amino acids. Here the CDR3 DNA reads TGTGCCAGCAGCTACGGGACAGGGGTTGATTCACCCCTCCACTTT. Protein sequence: CASSYGTGVDSPLHF. Full variable domain (missing parts from reference TRBV7-9 and TRBJ1-6): DTGVSQNPRHKITKRGQNVTFRCDPISEHNRLYWYRQTLGQGPEFLTYFQNEAQLEKSRLLSDRFSAERPKGSFSTLEIQRTEQGDSAMYLCASSYGTGVDSPLHFGNGTRLTVT.

This chain joins TRBV18 and TRBJ2-3; the D is unclear. Trimming took off 0 bases at V and 0 bases at J, with 10 bases between the two ends. The CDR3 sequence is 16 residues long. Germline CDR1 KGHSH, CDR2 LQKENI. CDR3 protein: CASSPPGLQSTDTQYF. For the CDR3, the DNA is TGTGCCAGCTCACCACCGGGCTTACAGAGCACAGATACGCAGTATTTT.

CDR3 sequence (DNA): TGTGCCAGCAGCTTAGCTCCCGGGACGATGGAAGAGACCCAGTACTTC. Protein product: CASSLAPGTMEETQYF. The rearrangement links TRBV11-2 to TRBJ2-5; D tentatively fits TRBD1 or TRBD2 (5 bases each). CDR1 is SGHAT and CDR2 is FQNNGV in the germline V gene. The CDR3 sequence is 16 residues long. Trimming took 1 base from V and 3 from J, leaving 15 bases between them.

This clonotype has a handful of counts. The rearrangement links TRBV6-5 to TRBJ2-7; TRBD1 matches at 11 bases. The CDR3 sequence is 14 residues long. The V segment lost 5 bases and the J segment 5 bases; nucleotides outside the gene matches: 5. The germline V gene encodes CDR1 MNHEY and CDR2 SVGAGI. The CDR3 reads CASSRGTGGNEQYF. The CDR3 coding sequence is TGTGCCAGCAGTCGCGGGACAGGGGGTAACGAGCAGTACTTC.

There are a few counts of this clonotype. This chain links TRBV4-1 with TRBJ1-5; TRBD1 is a possible D gene (5 bases). Germline V gives CDR1 MGHRA, CDR2 YSYEKL. This CDR3 region has 15 residues. V was pared by 4 bases and J by 6 bases, with 16 bases between. The CDR3 DNA is TGCGCCAGCAGCCGCCAGGAGCAGGGCGGTCAGCCCCAGCATTTT. It codes for CASSRQEQGGQPQHF.